Below, 26 T cell receptor beta chains from the same sample are listed, as sequenced in a study of blood T cell repertoires in COVID-19. Libraries were prepared by immunoSEQ multiplex PCR; TCRdb keeps only in-frame clonotypes and omits some of them. This repertoire shows around 300,000 clones, approximately 83% found once; its top ten account for around 2.1%. Specimen: peripheral blood. The receptors derive from a woman aged 25 to 39 who had recovered from COVID-19.

V usage is TRBV28 and J usage is TRBJ1-4; D may be TRBD1 (6 bases). V gave up 4 bases and J gave up 3 bases, with 9 bases separating them. The CDR3 length is 14 residues. Germline V gene sequence: CDR1 MDHEN, CDR2 SYDVKM. CDR3 bases: TGTGCCAGCAGTTCCGACAGGTCTAATGAAAAACTGTTTTTT. This codes for CASSSDRSNEKLFF.

V and J are TRBV24-1 and TRBJ2-1; the match to TRBD2 covers 12 bases. This CDR3 is 17 amino acids long. CDR1 is KGHDR and CDR2 is SFDVKD in the germline V gene. V was pared by 4 bases and J by 5 bases, with 8 bases of the junction left unmatched. In nucleotides, the CDR3 is TGTGCCACCAGTGACCGCCGGGCTAGCGGGAGGGACAATGAGCAGTTCTTC. This translates into CATSDRRASGRDNEQFF.

This clone was detected many times. The gene calls are TRBV19 and TRBJ1-5; D possibly corresponds to TRBD1 (6 bases). CDR3 length equals 15 residues. Per the germline V gene, CDR1 is LNHDA and CDR2 is SQIVND (reference sequence). V shed 8 bases and J shed 0 bases, with 14 bases lying between them. CDR3 sequence: CASGSRGYSNQPQHF. The CDR3 DNA follows: TGTGCCAGTGGATCGAGGGGGTATAGCAATCAGCCCCAGCATTTT. Full variable domain (outside the CDR3, taken from reference TRBV19 and TRBJ1-5): DGGITQSPKYLFRKEGQNVTLSCEQNLNHDAMYWYRQDPGQGLRLIYYSQIVNDFQKGDIAEGYSVSREKKESFPLTVTSAQKNPTAFYLCASGSRGYSNQPQHFGDGTRLSIL.

This chain connects TRBV5-4 to TRBJ2-2; possible D gene TRBD1, 5 bases. CDR3 length: 15 residues. Trimming cost V 5 bases and J 5 bases, with 16 bases left between them. Germline loops: CDR1 SGHNT, CDR2 YYREEE (reference sequence). This CDR3 reads CASSHLQGFTGELFF. CDR3 bases: TGTGCCAGCAGTCACCTCCAGGGATTTACCGGGGAGCTGTTTTTT.

This rearrangement joins TRBV7-2 to TRBJ2-1; D remains ambiguous. From germline, CDR1 is SGHTA and CDR2 FQGNSA. V gave up 5 bases and J gave up 6 bases, with 8 bases separating them. The CDR3 is 12 amino acids. The CDR3 region is CASSRELNEQFF. In nucleotides, the CDR3 is TGTGCCAGCAGCCGTGAACTCAATGAGCAGTTCTTC.

The rearrangement joins TRBV29-1 to TRBJ1-2, with unresolved D. The CDR3 contains 9 residues. V was pared by 7 bases and J by 8 bases, with 8 bases between. Germline V gene sequence: CDR1 SQVTM, CDR2 ANQGSEA. This CDR3 is CSATGGYTF. The CDR3 nucleotides read TGCAGCGCTACCGGGGGCTACACCTTC.

The chain joins TRBV5-1 to TRBJ1-1, with D tentatively TRBD1 (6 bases). Germline V lookup: CDR1 SGHRS, CDR2 YFSETQ. Trimming left V 4 bases short and J 0 bases short, with 13 bases between. The CDR3 is 15 amino acids. This CDR3 reads CASSAPGAMNTEAFF. CDR3 DNA: TGCGCCAGCAGCGCCCCAGGGGCAATGAACACTGAAGCTTTCTTT.

The chain carries TRBV11-3 and TRBJ2-5; 9 bases map to TRBD2. The CDR3 contains 16 residues. The ends lost 5 bases at V and 3 bases at J; junction bases unmatched: 10. Germline loops: CDR1 SGHNT, CDR2 YENEEA. In nucleotides, the CDR3 is TGTGCCAGCAGCCCTTGGAACTCTAGCGGGGAAGAGACCCAGTACTTC. Its protein product is CASSPWNSSGEETQYF.

This sequence joins TRBV20-1 and TRBJ2-7; 7 bases are shared with TRBD2. Per germline, CDR1 DFQATT and CDR2 SNEGSKA (reference sequence). This CDR3 region has 13 residues. The V gene end was trimmed by 3 bases and the J gene end by 2 bases; junction bases not matched to a gene: 4. The CDR3 region has the DNA TGCAGTGCTAGTTACGGGGGGACCTACGAGCAGTACTTC. It encodes CSASYGGTYEQYF.

The chain links TRBV5-4 to TRBJ2-3; 9 bases align to TRBD2. The ends lost 0 bases at V and 0 bases at J; junction bases unmatched: 5. The CDR3 covers 17 residues. CDR1 and CDR2 (germline): SGHNT, YYREEE (reference sequence). This CDR3 reads CASSLDGLAGSTDTQYF. CDR3 coding DNA: TGTGCCAGCAGCTTGGATGGGCTAGCGGGGAGCACAGATACGCAGTATTTT.

In nucleotides, the CDR3 is TGTGCCAGCAGCTTAACGGGGGGGCCTTACAATGAGCAGTTCTTC. Translated, it gives CASSLTGGPYNEQFF. This sequence joins TRBV11-3 and TRBJ2-1; 8 bases fit TRBD2. The CDR3 runs to 15 residues. The ends lost 2 bases at V and 4 bases at J; junction bases unmatched: 4. Germline lookup yields CDR1 SGHNT and CDR2 YENEEA.

The sample holds one count of this clone. The V gene is TRBV27, the J gene TRBJ2-5, with D possibly TRBD1 on 5 matching bases. The ends were cut back, 2 bases at V and 2 bases at J, with 12 bases in the middle. The CDR3 runs to 15 residues. Germline CDR1 is MNHEY and CDR2 is SMNVEV (reference sequence). CDR3 coding DNA: TGTGCCAGCAGTTTAATGTCGGCAGGGCAAGAGACCCAGTACTTC. This codes for CASSLMSAGQETQYF.

The J gene is TRBJ2-7, the V gene TRBV27, with a tentative D call TRBD2 (5 bases). The CDR3 loop spans 13 amino acids. The V end lost 3 bases, the J end lost 6 bases, and 12 bases lay between the germline ends. CDR1 is MNHEY and CDR2 is SMNVEV in the germline V gene (reference sequence). CDR3 protein: CASSFPRGFEQYF. CDR3 DNA sequence: TGTGCCAGCAGTTTCCCCCGAGGGTTCGAGCAGTACTTC.

The rearrangement uses TRBV10-3 and TRBJ2-3, with 10 bases that match TRBD1. CDR3 size: 15 residues. The junction had 10 bases not matched to a gene; V was cut back by 10 bases and J by 3 bases. CDR1 is ENHRY and CDR2 is SYGVKD in the germline V gene. As DNA, the CDR3 is TGTGCCACCGACCCCCGGGACAGGGGAACAGATACGCAGTATTTT. Its protein is CATDPRDRGTDTQYF.

In DNA, the CDR3 is TGTGCCAGCAGCGTGGAATCCGGGACAGGGGGCCCTCGCTCTGGAAACACCATATATTTT. Residues: CASSVESGTGGPRSGNTIYF. The rearrangement uses TRBV9 and TRBJ1-3, with 12 bases that match TRBD1. V was clipped by 2 bases and J by 0 bases; unmatched bases: 12. The CDR3 has 20 residues. Germline V gives CDR1 SGDLS, CDR2 YYNGEE.

The V call is TRBV6-5, the J call TRBJ1-2, with 7 bases matching TRBD1. The CDR3 is made up of 14 amino acids. Trimming at V came to 5 bases and at J to 5 bases, leaving 8 bases not matched to a gene. Germline-derived CDR1 and CDR2 are MNHEY and SVGAGI. This chain's CDR3 is CASSPPGQSYGYTF. The CDR3 nucleotides are TGTGCCAGCAGTCCCCCGGGACAGAGTTATGGCTACACCTTC.

This clone appeared a few times. The V call is TRBV7-9, the J call TRBJ2-1; weak D call: TRBD1 (6 bases). V gave up 3 bases and J gave up 6 bases, with 12 bases separating them. CDR3 length equals 14 residues. Germline CDR1 and CDR2: SEHNR and FQNEAQ (reference sequence). The CDR3 sequence: CASSFSGVGNEQFF. DNA of the CDR3: TGTGCCAGCAGCTTCTCAGGGGTTGGCAATGAGCAGTTCTTC. Using reference TRBV7-9 and TRBJ2-1 for the parts outside the CDR3, the full variable domain is DTGVSQNPRHKITKRGQNVTFRCDPISEHNRLYWYRQTLGQGPEFLTYFQNEAQLEKSRLLSDRFSAERPKGSFSTLEIQRTEQGDSAMYLCASSFSGVGNEQFFGPGTRLTVL.

V usage is TRBV7-8 and J usage is TRBJ2-3; 7 bases agree with TRBD1. The V gene end was trimmed by 2 bases and the J gene end by 4 bases; junction bases not matched to a gene: 9. Per germline, CDR1 SGHVS and CDR2 FQNEAQ. The CDR3 loop spans 16 amino acids. The CDR3 spells CASSLPGQKAPDTQYF. The CDR3 coding sequence is TGTGCCAGCAGCTTACCGGGACAGAAGGCCCCAGATACGCAGTATTTT.

This clone was recorded only once. V and J are TRBV7-9 and TRBJ2-2; 10 bases fit TRBD1. This CDR3 has 15 amino acids. Germline CDR1 SEHNR, CDR2 FQNEAQ (reference sequence). V lost 3 bases and J lost 5; bases outside the gene matches: 3. The CDR3 here is CASSFMGQGTGELFF. The DNA for the CDR3 is TGTGCCAGCAGCTTTATGGGACAGGGGACCGGGGAGCTGTTTTTT. The complete variable domain, with remaining parts taken from reference TRBV7-9 and TRBJ2-2, reads DTGVSQNPRHKITKRGQNVTFRCDPISEHNRLYWYRQTLGQGPEFLTYFQNEAQLEKSRLLSDRFSAERPKGSFSTLEIQRTEQGDSAMYLCASSFMGQGTGELFFGEGSRLTVL.

The chain uses TRBV30 and TRBJ2-3, with D tentatively TRBD1 (6 bases). The CDR3 consists of 13 residues. Germline loops: CDR1 GTSNPN, CDR2 SVGIG (reference sequence). Trimming removed 3 bases at V and 3 bases at J, with 10 bases between. DNA for the CDR3: TGTGCCTGGAGCGTGGGGGCGACAGATACGCAGTATTTT. Translating it yields CAWSVGATDTQYF.

The genes are TRBV11-2 and TRBJ2-5; possibly TRBD1 for D (6 bases). Germline CDR1 and CDR2: SGHAT and FQNNGV. The CDR3 loop spans 16 amino acids. Deletions cut 1 base from V and 3 bases from J, with 15 bases between. The CDR3 nucleotides read TGTGCCAGCAGCTTAGGGTTCCTGACAGGCGAAGAGACCCAGTACTTC. It encodes CASSLGFLTGEETQYF.

The gene calls are TRBV14 and TRBJ2-5; perhaps TRBD2 as D (6 bases). The germline V gene has CDR1 SGHDN and CDR2 FVKESK. The CDR3 has 20 residues. With 3 bases removed from V and 5 bases from J, the gap between germline ends came to 31 bases. DNA of the CDR3: TGTGCCAGCAGCCATTTCCCCCTACCGACAGTAGCGGTTTACGAGGAGACCCAGTACTTC. Amino acids: CASSHFPLPTVAVYEETQYF.

The chain joins TRBV28 to TRBJ2-7, with 8 bases identical to TRBD2. CDR3 size: 14 residues. CDR1 is MDHEN and CDR2 is SYDVKM in the germline V gene. V lost 2 bases and J lost 4; bases outside the gene matches: 4. CDR3: CASSLERGLYEQYF. In DNA form, the CDR3 reads TGTGCCAGCAGTTTAGAGCGGGGGCTATACGAGCAGTACTTC.

This chain uses TRBV10-3 with TRBJ1-2, with TRBD1 as a possible D gene (6 bases). There are 13 residues in the CDR3. The V end was cut by 2 bases, the J end by 8 bases, with 12 bases between. Germline values: CDR1 ENHRY, CDR2 SYGVKD. The CDR3 sequence: CAISEMGGRGYTF. In DNA, the CDR3 is TGTGCCATCAGTGAGATGGGGGGGCGAGGCTACACCTTC.

The chain couples TRBV6-5 to TRBJ1-5; D is perhaps TRBD1 (6 bases). CDR1 and CDR2 from the germline V gene are MNHEY and SVGAGI. This CDR3 comprises 14 residues. V lost 6 bases, J lost 2 bases, and 11 bases lay in between. CDR3 sequence: CASRGQLGNQPQHF. CDR3 DNA sequence: TGTGCCAGCAGGGGACAACTGGGCAATCAGCCCCAGCATTTT.

The chain carries TRBV3-1 (or the pseudogene TRBV3-2) and TRBJ1-4; perhaps TRBD1 as D (6 bases). V dropped 6 bases and J dropped 5 bases, with 13 bases sitting between them. CDR3 length: 14 amino acids. CDR1 and CDR2 from the germline V gene are LGHDT and YNNKEL (reference sequence). This CDR3 reads CASRVTGRNEKLFF. CDR3 DNA: TGTGCCAGCAGGGTGACAGGAAGGAATGAAAAACTGTTTTTT.